In its sample, the clone carrying this TCR beta chain was seen many times. This sample is drawn from a study of regulatory T cells in long-lasting Graves disease. Germline CDR1 MDHEN, CDR2 SYDVKM. Deletions cut 2 bases from V and 7 bases from J, with 14 bases between. The CDR3 runs 14 residues. Arm-PCR of CDR3 regions and iRepertoire HTBI primers were used to build TCR beta libraries. Each CDR3 protein gets one entry after TCRdb re-called the multiplex PCR reads with MiXCR. The table lists around 340,000 distinct CDR3 sequences, roughly 21% of them singletons, with just under 30% in the top ten. Documented time point: persistent/refractory GD, antithyroid drugs over 5 years with positive TRAb. The TCR library was made from RNA that had been extracted from PBMCs in TRIzol.

The receptor's source is a female donor with Graves disease. The sequences come from peripheral blood mononuclear cells (PBMCs), collected when the disease was refractory, from a patient treated with antithyroid drugs. This chain links TRBV28 with TRBJ1-2; the D gene is possibly TRBD1 (5 bases). The CDR3 is CASSLIGGRGGYTF. The CDR3 region has the DNA TGTGCCAGCAGTTTAATTGGGGGACGTGGTGGCTACACCTTC.